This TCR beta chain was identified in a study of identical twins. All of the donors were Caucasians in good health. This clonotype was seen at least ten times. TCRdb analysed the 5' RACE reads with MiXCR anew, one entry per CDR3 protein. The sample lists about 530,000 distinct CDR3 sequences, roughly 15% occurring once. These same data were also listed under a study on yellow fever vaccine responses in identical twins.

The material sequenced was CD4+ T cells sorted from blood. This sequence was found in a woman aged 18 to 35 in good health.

The DNA of the CDR3 is TGTGCCAGCAGTTCAGACAGACTCTCTGGAAACACCATATATTTT. It yields the protein CASSSDRLSGNTIYF. The chain uses TRBV12-3 or TRBV12-4 and TRBJ1-3, with D perhaps matching TRBD1 (5 bases). V gave up 4 bases and J gave up 0 bases, with 10 bases separating them. This CDR3 has 15 amino acids.